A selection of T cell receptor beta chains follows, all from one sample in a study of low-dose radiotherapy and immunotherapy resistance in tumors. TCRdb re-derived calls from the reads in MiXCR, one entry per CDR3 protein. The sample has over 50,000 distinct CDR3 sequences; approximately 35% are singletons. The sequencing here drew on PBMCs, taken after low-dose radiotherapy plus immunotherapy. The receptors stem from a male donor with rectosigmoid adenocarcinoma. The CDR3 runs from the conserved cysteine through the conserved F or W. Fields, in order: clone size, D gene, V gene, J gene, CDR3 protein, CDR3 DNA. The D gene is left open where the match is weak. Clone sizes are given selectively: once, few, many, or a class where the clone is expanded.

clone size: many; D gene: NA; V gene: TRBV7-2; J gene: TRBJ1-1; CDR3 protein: CASSYASMSNTEAFF; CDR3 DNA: TGTGCCAGCAGTTACGCTTCGATGAGTAACACTGAAGCTTTCTTT
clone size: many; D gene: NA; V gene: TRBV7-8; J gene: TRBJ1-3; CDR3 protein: CASSPLLGGVGNTIYF; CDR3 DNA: TGTGCCAGCAGCCCCTTACTTGGGGGGGTCGGAAACACCATATATTTT
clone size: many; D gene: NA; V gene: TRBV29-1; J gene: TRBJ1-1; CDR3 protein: CSVQAGTLGRGTEAFF; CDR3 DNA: TGCAGCGTTCAGGCCGGGACTCTGGGGAGAGGCACTGAAGCTTTCTTT
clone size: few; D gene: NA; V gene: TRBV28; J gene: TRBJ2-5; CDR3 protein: CASSLSLDGMGETQYF; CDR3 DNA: TGTGCCAGCAGTTTATCCCTCGACGGGATGGGAGAGACCCAGTACTTC
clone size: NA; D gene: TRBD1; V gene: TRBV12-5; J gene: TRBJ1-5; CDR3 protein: CASGATGLRPQHF; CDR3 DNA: TGTGCTAGTGGTGCGACAGGGCTGCGGCCCCAGCATTTT
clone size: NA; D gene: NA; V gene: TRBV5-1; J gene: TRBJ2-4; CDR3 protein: CASKYTWWAKNIQYF; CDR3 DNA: TGCGCCAGCAAGTATACGTGGTGGGCCAAAAACATTCAGTACTTC
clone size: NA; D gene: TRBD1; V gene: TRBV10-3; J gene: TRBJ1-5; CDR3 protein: CAISTGTESNQPQHF; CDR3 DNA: TGTGCCATCAGTACCGGGACAGAGAGCAATCAGCCCCAGCATTTT
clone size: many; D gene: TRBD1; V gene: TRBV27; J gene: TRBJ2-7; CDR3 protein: CASTAGGFEQYF; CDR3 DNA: TGTGCCAGCACGGCAGGGGGCTTCGAGCAGTACTTC
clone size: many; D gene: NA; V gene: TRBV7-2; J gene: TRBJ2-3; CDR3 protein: CASSLSYPDTQYF; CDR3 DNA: TGTGCCAGCAGCTTAAGTTACCCAGATACGCAGTATTTT
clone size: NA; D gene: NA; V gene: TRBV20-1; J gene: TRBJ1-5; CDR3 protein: CSAVGLGGGGDNQPQHF; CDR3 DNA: TGCAGTGCTGTTGGGTTGGGGGGCGGGGGGGACAATCAGCCCCAGCATTTT